These 30 T cell receptor beta chains were sequenced from one sample in a study of OX40 agonist ivuxolimab in advanced cancers. The data were produced by immunoSEQ multiplex PCR, yet TCRdb's version contains in-frame clones alone and is incomplete. The sample consists of about 14,000 clones, 82% of them appearing once. The sample was CD4+ or CD8+ T cells sorted from blood, taken in a trial of the OX40 agonist ivuxolimab. Source of these receptors: an adult with an advanced solid tumor such as melanoma, head and neck, liver or kidney cancer.

The chain uses TRBV7-6 and TRBJ1-1, with 12 bases aligning to TRBD1. The length of the CDR3 is 15 residues. Per the germline V gene, CDR1 is SGHVS and CDR2 is FNYEAQ. V dropped 5 bases and J dropped 4; count of bases not matched to a gene: 5. The CDR3 DNA reads as TGTGCCAGCAGCGCTGGGACAGGGGGCCTCACTGAAGCTTTCTTT. This translates into CASSAGTGGLTEAFF.

This clone occurred once. V and J are TRBV7-9 and TRBJ2-7; D remains unclear. Trimming cost V 7 bases and J 6 bases, with 22 bases left between them. The V gene's germline CDR1 is SEHNR and CDR2 FQNEAQ (reference sequence). This CDR3 has 15 amino acids. The CDR3 nucleotides are TGTGCCAGCAACCCCGTAGAGACAACGGTGGGCGAGCAGTACTTC. It is translated as CASNPVETTVGEQYF.

The chain couples TRBV6-1 to TRBJ2-7, with a weak D call TRBD2 (6 bases). Per germline, CDR1 MNHNS and CDR2 SASEGT. The CDR3 is made up of 14 amino acids. Trimming cost V 1 base and J 1 base, with 8 bases left between them. The CDR3 reads CASSEVGLSYEQYF. The CDR3, as DNA: TGTGCCAGCAGTGAAGTGGGACTTTCCTACGAGCAGTACTTC.

V gene TRBV7-6 combines with J gene TRBJ2-7; D is unresolved. The V and J ends lost 1 base and 4 bases respectively, with 8 bases between them. Per the germline V gene, CDR1 is SGHVS and CDR2 is FNYEAQ. The CDR3 sequence is 13 residues long. CDR3 in amino acids: CASSLGTPYEQYF. The CDR3 region has the DNA TGTGCCAGCAGCTTAGGGACCCCGTACGAGCAGTACTTC.

The table lists this clone with a few counts. V is TRBV19 and J is TRBJ2-3; D not resolved. Trimming stripped 9 bases from V and 5 bases from J, with 12 bases between. CDR3 length: 12 residues. Germline V gene sequence: CDR1 LNHDA, CDR2 SQIVND (reference sequence). The CDR3 sequence: CASRLSGDTQYF. The DNA of the CDR3 is TGTGCCAGCCGGCTATCTGGAGATACGCAGTATTTT.

The chain joins TRBV4-1 to TRBJ2-7; TRBD1 is a possible D gene (5 bases). The V gene lost 1 base and the J gene lost 0 bases, with 10 bases spanning the gap. Germline lookup yields CDR1 MGHRA and CDR2 YSYEKL. The CDR3 runs 15 residues. The CDR3: CASSQGFQGSYEQYF. The CDR3 nucleotides read TGCGCCAGCAGCCAAGGGTTCCAGGGCTCCTACGAGCAGTACTTC.

This chain links TRBV5-1 with TRBJ2-2; D gene ambiguous. V was pared by 4 bases and J by 4 bases, with 5 bases between. CDR3 length: 12 residues. Germline CDR1 is SGHRS and CDR2 is YFSETQ. In nucleotides, the CDR3 is TGCGCCAGCAGCGGCGGCACCGGGGAGCTGTTTTTT. The encoded protein is CASSGGTGELFF.

The gene calls are TRBV7-9 and TRBJ1-2; possible D gene TRBD1, 6 bases. Trimming pared 4 bases from V and 6 bases from J, leaving 18 bases between. Germline V gene sequence: CDR1 SEHNR, CDR2 FQNEAQ (reference sequence). CDR3 length equals 15 residues. CDR3 in amino acids: CASSSLVDSYNGYTF. The CDR3 DNA follows: TGTGCCAGCAGCTCCCTTGTGGACAGTTATAATGGCTACACCTTC.

The gene calls are TRBV7-7 and TRBJ2-1; 10 bases match TRBD2. The CDR3 is 19 amino acids. CDR1 SSHAT and CDR2 FNYEAQ come from the germline V gene (reference sequence). Unmatched junction bases numbered 19, after V lost 2 bases and J lost 9 bases. The CDR3 loop reads CASSLRGPAERGGFTEQFF. CDR3 DNA: TGTGCCAGCAGCTTAAGAGGTCCCGCGGAGCGGGGGGGCTTCACTGAGCAGTTCTTC.

This chain uses TRBV4-2 with TRBJ2-6, with D possibly matching TRBD1 (6 bases). Trimming took off 3 bases at V and 4 bases at J, with 13 bases between the two ends. This CDR3 contains 16 residues. Germline loops: CDR1 LGHNA, CDR2 YNFKEQ. The CDR3 DNA reads TGTGCCAGCAGCCAGGCTACAGGGTCCGGGGCCAACGTCCTGACTTTC. Protein product: CASSQATGSGANVLTF.

The V and J genes are TRBV7-9 and TRBJ2-1; D perhaps matches TRBD2 (5 bases). CDR1 is SEHNR, CDR2 FQNEAQ, per germline (reference sequence). The CDR3 is 15 amino acids. V was trimmed by 1 base and J by 3 bases, leaving 10 bases between them. The CDR3 spells CASSLVEGFYNEQFF. For the CDR3, the DNA is TGTGCCAGCAGCTTAGTCGAGGGTTTCTACAATGAGCAGTTCTTC. Using reference TRBV7-9 and TRBJ2-1 for the parts outside the CDR3, the full variable domain is DTGVSQNPRHKITKRGQNVTFRCDPISEHNRLYWYRQTLGQGPEFLTYFQNEAQLEKSRLLSDRFSAERPKGSFSTLEIQRTEQGDSAMYLCASSLVEGFYNEQFFGPGTRLTVL.

This clone occurred once. The rearrangement links TRBV27 to TRBJ1-1; D is unresolved. The germline V and J ends were trimmed by 1 base and 2 bases, with 8 bases remaining between them. CDR1 MNHEY and CDR2 SMNVEV come from the germline V gene (reference sequence). The CDR3 length is 14 residues. The CDR3 protein is CASSLLEGNTEAFF. The CDR3 DNA is TGTGCCAGCAGTTTATTGGAGGGTAACACTGAAGCTTTCTTT.

This chain joins TRBV7-9 and TRBJ2-1, with D hard to call. The CDR3 contains 12 residues. Germline V gene data show CDR1 as SEHNR and CDR2 as FQNEAQ (reference sequence). Between the trimmed V and J ends, which lost 5 bases and 6 bases, there was a span of 8 bases. CDR3 residues: CASSPYPNEQFF. The CDR3 nucleotides are TGTGCCAGCAGCCCTTATCCCAATGAGCAGTTCTTC.

The V call is TRBV27, the J call TRBJ2-3, with D unresolved. The germline V gene has CDR1 MNHEY and CDR2 SMNVEV (reference sequence). Trimming took 5 bases from V and 0 from J, leaving 15 bases between them. The CDR3 length is 16 residues. CDR3 sequence reads: CASSPHELTSTDTQYF. The DNA for the CDR3 is TGTGCCAGCAGTCCTCATGAGTTGACTAGCACAGATACGCAGTATTTT.

This clone turned up a few times. The chain uses TRBV19 and TRBJ1-6, with unresolved D. This CDR3 spans 12 amino acids. Per the germline V gene, CDR1 is LNHDA and CDR2 is SQIVND (reference sequence). V lost 5 bases, J lost 10 bases, and 9 bases lay in between. The CDR3, as DNA: TGTGCCAGTAGTGGGAATGGATCACCCCTCCACTTT. Amino acids: CASSGNGSPLHF.

The chain is built from TRBV9 and TRBJ2-1; D possibly corresponds to TRBD2 (6 bases). The ends were cut back, 4 bases at V and 8 bases at J, with 22 bases in the middle. Germline V CDR1 and CDR2: SGDLS, YYNGEE. CDR3 size: 16 residues. The CDR3: CASSPEGGGFRHEQFF. CDR3 bases: TGTGCCAGCAGCCCGGAGGGTGGGGGTTTTCGGCATGAGCAGTTCTTC.

This chain links TRBV7-2 with TRBJ2-1; unclear D gene. Germline values: CDR1 SGHTA, CDR2 FQGNSA. The V gene lost 5 bases and the J gene lost 4 bases, with 12 bases spanning the gap. This CDR3 is built from 14 residues. CDR3 nucleotides: TGTGCCAGCAGCGTACCGGGTCTATACAATGAGCAGTTCTTC. Translated: CASSVPGLYNEQFF.

This clone was seen just once. The chain carries TRBV19 and TRBJ1-1; D uncertain. Germline V gives CDR1 LNHDA, CDR2 SQIVND (reference sequence). Trimming took off 1 base at V and 1 base at J, with 7 bases between the two ends. This CDR3 is 14 amino acids long. The CDR3 region has the DNA TGTGCCAGTAGTATAGGTAGGCAGAACACTGAAGCTTTCTTT. Translating it yields CASSIGRQNTEAFF.

V usage is TRBV7-9 and J usage is TRBJ2-1; the match to TRBD1 covers 9 bases. V dropped 4 bases and J dropped 7; count of bases not matched to a gene: 8. Germline V gene lookup returns CDR1 SEHNR and CDR2 FQNEAQ (reference sequence). CDR3 length equals 15 residues. The DNA of the CDR3 is TGTGCCAGCAGCTCTCGACAGGGGGACGGGAATGAGCAGTTCTTC. Its translation is CASSSRQGDGNEQFF.

The chain recombines TRBV29-1 with TRBJ1-5; 9 nucleotides agree with TRBD1. V trimming: 7 bases; J trimming: 7 bases; junction bases outside the gene matches: 8. The CDR3 loop spans 13 amino acids. Germline CDR1 reads SQVTM; CDR2 reads ANQGSEA. CDR3 protein: CSARTGEAQPQHF. CDR3 DNA sequence: TGCAGCGCGCGGACAGGGGAGGCGCAGCCCCAGCATTTT.

The chain is built from TRBV27 and TRBJ2-1; D is unresolved. Germline V gene data show CDR1 as MNHEY and CDR2 as SMNVEV (reference sequence). The length of the CDR3 is 16 residues. Trimming cost V 10 bases and J 7 bases, with 26 bases left between them. This CDR3 reads CATDEAVARTGNEQFF. CDR3 DNA sequence: TGTGCCACCGACGAGGCGGTGGCTAGGACGGGTAATGAGCAGTTCTTC.

This sequence joins TRBV7-2 and TRBJ2-7, with 7 bases aligning to TRBD1. V lost 4 bases to trimming and J lost 3 bases; unmatched junction nucleotides: 3. This CDR3 is built from 13 residues. CDR1 is SGHTA and CDR2 is FQGNSA in the germline V gene. The CDR3 DNA is TGTGCCAGCAGCTCCTGGACAGGCTACGAGCAGTACTTC. This encodes CASSSWTGYEQYF.

V and J are TRBV7-3 and TRBJ2-1; 8 bases are a match to TRBD2. V lost 3 bases, J lost 4 bases, and 11 bases stayed unmatched. This CDR3 contains 17 residues. CDR1 and CDR2 (germline): SGHTA, FQGTGA. CDR3 loop: CASSLNSGERSYNEQFF. DNA of the CDR3: TGTGCCAGCAGCTTGAATAGCGGGGAGCGATCGTACAATGAGCAGTTCTTC. The full variable domain, in which reference TRBV7-3 and TRBJ2-1 provide the parts outside the CDR3, is GAGVSQTPSNKVTEKGKYVELRCDPISGHTALYWYRQSLGQGPEFLIYFQGTGAADDSGLPNDRFFAVRPEGSVSTLKIQRTERGDSAVYLCASSLNSGERSYNEQFFGPGTRLTVL.

The rearrangement links TRBV19 to TRBJ2-1, with D perhaps matching TRBD2 (5 bases). Germline CDR1 reads LNHDA; CDR2 reads SQIVND (reference sequence). V was trimmed by 7 bases and J by 0 bases, leaving 13 bases between them. This CDR3 has 15 amino acids. CDR3 nucleotide sequence: TGTGCCAGTACCTCAGCGGAATACTCCTACAATGAGCAGTTCTTC. Protein product: CASTSAEYSYNEQFF.

CDR3: CASSYLGDTQYF. The CDR3 DNA sequence: TGTGCCAGCAGTTACCTAGGGGATACGCAGTATTTT. The chain couples TRBV6-5 to TRBJ2-3, with D unresolved. Trimming stripped 2 bases from V and 6 bases from J, with 6 bases between. CDR1 is MNHEY, CDR2 SVGAGI, per germline. The CDR3 contains 12 residues.

The rearrangement links TRBV5-5 to TRBJ2-2, with no clear D. The CDR3 runs 14 residues. Germline V gene data show CDR1 as SGHKS and CDR2 as YYEKEE (reference sequence). Trimming stripped 3 bases from V and 0 bases from J, with 6 bases between. This CDR3 reads CASSSSTNTGELFF. The CDR3 region has the DNA TGTGCCAGCAGCTCCTCCACGAACACCGGGGAGCTGTTTTTT.

The rearrangement joins TRBV7-3 to TRBJ2-3; 10 positions agree with TRBD2. Per the germline V gene, CDR1 is SGHTA and CDR2 is FQGTGA. The CDR3 length is 18 residues. V dropped 1 base and J dropped 3; count of bases not matched to a gene: 10. The CDR3, as DNA: TGTGCCAGCAGCTTAATAGGCCCCCCGACTAGCGGGACAGATACGCAGTATTTT. Its protein product is CASSLIGPPTSGTDTQYF.

This clone has only one observation. The rearrangement uses TRBV7-9 and TRBJ2-5; 11 positions agree with TRBD1. V was clipped by 5 bases and J by 4 bases; unmatched bases: 3. The CDR3 sequence is 14 residues long. Germline V lookup: CDR1 SEHNR, CDR2 FQNEAQ (reference sequence). This chain's CDR3 is CASSIGQGAETQYF. The CDR3 DNA sequence: TGTGCCAGCAGCATCGGACAGGGGGCAGAGACCCAGTACTTC.

The chain couples TRBV7-9 to TRBJ2-1; D is perhaps TRBD2 (6 bases). The CDR3 contains 17 residues. Trimming stripped 1 base from V and 4 bases from J, with 17 bases between. CDR1 is SEHNR and CDR2 is FQNEAQ in the germline V gene (reference sequence). The CDR3 spells CASSLVQSGAGYNEQFF. The DNA of the CDR3 is TGTGCCAGCAGCTTAGTCCAATCGGGAGCCGGGTACAATGAGCAGTTCTTC.

This chain links TRBV7-9 with TRBJ1-1; D is perhaps TRBD1 (5 bases). Germline values: CDR1 SEHNR, CDR2 FQNEAQ (reference sequence). V was shortened by 4 bases and J by 2 bases, with 17 bases between the two germline ends. This CDR3 is built from 16 residues. CDR3 coding DNA: TGTGCCAGCAGCTCCGTGATTAGGACAATAAACACTGAAGCTTTCTTT. The encoded protein is CASSSVIRTINTEAFF.